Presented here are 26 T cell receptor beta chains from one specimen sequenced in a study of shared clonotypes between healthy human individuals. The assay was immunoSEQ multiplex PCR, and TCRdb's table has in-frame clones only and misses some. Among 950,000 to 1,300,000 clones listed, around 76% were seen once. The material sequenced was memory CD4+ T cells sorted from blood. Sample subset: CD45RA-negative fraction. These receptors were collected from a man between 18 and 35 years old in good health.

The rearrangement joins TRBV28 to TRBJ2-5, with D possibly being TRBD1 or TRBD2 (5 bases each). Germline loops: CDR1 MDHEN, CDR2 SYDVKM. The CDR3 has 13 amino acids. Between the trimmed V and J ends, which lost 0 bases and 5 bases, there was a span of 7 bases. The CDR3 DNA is TGTGCCAGCAGTTTATGGGGACGGGAGACCCAGTACTTC. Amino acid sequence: CASSLWGRETQYF.

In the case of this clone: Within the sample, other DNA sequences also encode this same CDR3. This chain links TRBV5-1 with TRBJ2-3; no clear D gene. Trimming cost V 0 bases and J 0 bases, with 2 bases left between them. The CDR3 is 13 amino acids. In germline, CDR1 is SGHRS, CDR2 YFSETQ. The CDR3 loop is CASSLDSTDTQYF. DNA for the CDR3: TGCGCCAGCAGCTTGGACAGCACAGATACGCAGTATTTT.

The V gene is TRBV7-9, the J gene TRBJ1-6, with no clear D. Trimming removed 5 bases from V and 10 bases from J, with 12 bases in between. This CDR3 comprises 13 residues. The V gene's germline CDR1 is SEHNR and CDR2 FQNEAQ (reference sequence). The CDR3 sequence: CASSQSPPSPLHF. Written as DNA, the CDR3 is TGTGCCAGCAGCCAGTCGCCCCCCTCACCCCTCCACTTT.

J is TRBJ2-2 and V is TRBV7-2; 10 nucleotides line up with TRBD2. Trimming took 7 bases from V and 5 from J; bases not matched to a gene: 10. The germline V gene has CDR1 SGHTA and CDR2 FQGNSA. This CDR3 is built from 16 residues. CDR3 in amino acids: CASTQQLAGPTGELFF. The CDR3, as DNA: TGTGCCAGCACCCAACAACTAGCGGGACCTACCGGGGAGCTGTTTTTT.

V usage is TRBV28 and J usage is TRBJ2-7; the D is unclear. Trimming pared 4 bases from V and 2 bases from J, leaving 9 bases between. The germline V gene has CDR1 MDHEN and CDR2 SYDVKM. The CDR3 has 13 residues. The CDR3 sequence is CASSSRSPYEQYF. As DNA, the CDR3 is TGTGCCAGCAGTTCCCGGTCCCCCTACGAGCAGTACTTC.

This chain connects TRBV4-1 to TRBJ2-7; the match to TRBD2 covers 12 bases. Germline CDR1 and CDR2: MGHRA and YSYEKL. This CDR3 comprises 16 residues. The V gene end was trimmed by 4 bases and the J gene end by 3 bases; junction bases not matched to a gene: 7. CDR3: CASSLNAGLAGYEQYF. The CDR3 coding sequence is TGCGCCAGCAGCCTCAACGCGGGACTAGCGGGCTACGAGCAGTACTTC.

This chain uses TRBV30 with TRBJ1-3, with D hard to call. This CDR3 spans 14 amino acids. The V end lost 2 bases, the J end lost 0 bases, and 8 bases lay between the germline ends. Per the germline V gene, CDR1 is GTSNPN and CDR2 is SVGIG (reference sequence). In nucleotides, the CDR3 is TGTGCCTGGAGTTCTAGTAGCTCTGGAAACACCATATATTTT. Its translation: CAWSSSSSGNTIYF.

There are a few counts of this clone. The CDR3 protein is CASIRQLNTEAFF. CDR3 DNA: TGCGCCAGCATTAGACAACTGAACACTGAAGCTTTCTTT. The chain uses TRBV10-2 and TRBJ1-1; no definite D call. Germline-derived CDR1 and CDR2 are WSHSY and SAAADI. The CDR3 has 13 amino acids. Trimming stripped 7 bases from V and 0 bases from J, with 9 bases between.

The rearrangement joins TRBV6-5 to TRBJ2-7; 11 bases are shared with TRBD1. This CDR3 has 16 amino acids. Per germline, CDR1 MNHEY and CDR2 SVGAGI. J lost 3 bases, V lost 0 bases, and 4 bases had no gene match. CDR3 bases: TGTGCCAGCAGTTACTCGAGTGGGACAGGGGGCTACGAGCAGTACTTC. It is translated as CASSYSSGTGGYEQYF.

CDR3 nucleotides: TGCGCCAGCAGCCAAGATAAGGAGCGAACTACGCAGTATTTT. As protein: CASSQDKERTTQYF. The chain uses TRBV4-3 and TRBJ2-3, with D unresolved. This CDR3 spans 14 amino acids. CDR1 and CDR2 from the germline V gene are LGHNA and YSLEER. V gave up 0 bases and J gave up 8 bases, with 12 bases separating them.

DNA of the CDR3: TGTGCCAGTAGTTTCGGGGTACGGGAAAAACTGTTTTTT. Translation: CASSFGVREKLFF. The rearrangement uses TRBV19 and TRBJ1-4; D remains ambiguous. Trimming stripped 5 bases from V and 8 bases from J, with 12 bases between. Germline V CDR1 and CDR2: LNHDA, SQIVND (reference sequence). This CDR3 contains 13 residues. The full variable domain, its missing parts supplied by reference TRBV19 and TRBJ1-4, is DGGITQSPKYLFRKEGQNVTLSCEQNLNHDAMYWYRQDPGQGLRLIYYSQIVNDFQKGDIAEGYSVSREKKESFPLTVTSAQKNPTAFYLCASSFGVREKLFFGSGTQLSVL.

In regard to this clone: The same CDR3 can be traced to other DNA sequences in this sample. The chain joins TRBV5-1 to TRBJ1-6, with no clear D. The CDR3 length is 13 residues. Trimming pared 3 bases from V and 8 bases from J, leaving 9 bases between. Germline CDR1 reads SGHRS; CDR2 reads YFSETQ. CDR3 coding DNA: TGCGCCAGCAGCTGGGATCGGGATTCACCCCTCCACTTT. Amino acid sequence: CASSWDRDSPLHF.

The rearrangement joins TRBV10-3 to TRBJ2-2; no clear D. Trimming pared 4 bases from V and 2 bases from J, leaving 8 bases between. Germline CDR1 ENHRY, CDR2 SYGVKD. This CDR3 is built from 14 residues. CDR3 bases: TGTGCCATCAGTGCCGCGCGAAACACCGGGGAGCTGTTTTTT. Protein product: CAISAARNTGELFF.

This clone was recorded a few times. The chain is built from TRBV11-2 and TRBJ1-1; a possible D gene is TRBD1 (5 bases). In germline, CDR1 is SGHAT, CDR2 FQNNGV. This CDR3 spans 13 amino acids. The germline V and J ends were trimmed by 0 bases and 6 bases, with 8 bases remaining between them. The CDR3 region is CASSLDRVSEAFF. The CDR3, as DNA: TGTGCCAGCAGCTTAGACAGGGTGTCTGAAGCTTTCTTT.

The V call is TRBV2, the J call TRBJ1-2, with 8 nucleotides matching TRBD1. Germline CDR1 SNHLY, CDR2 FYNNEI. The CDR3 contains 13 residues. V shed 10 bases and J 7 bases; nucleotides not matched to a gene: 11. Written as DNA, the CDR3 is TGTGCCACCACGACTCAGGGGGCGGCTGGCTACACCTTC. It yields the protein CATTTQGAAGYTF.

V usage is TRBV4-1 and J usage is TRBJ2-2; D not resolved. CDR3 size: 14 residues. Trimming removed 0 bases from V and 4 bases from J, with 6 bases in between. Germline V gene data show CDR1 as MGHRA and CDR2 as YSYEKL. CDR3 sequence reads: CASSQEVVTGELFF. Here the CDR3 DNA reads TGCGCCAGCAGCCAAGAAGTCGTCACCGGGGAGCTGTTTTTT.

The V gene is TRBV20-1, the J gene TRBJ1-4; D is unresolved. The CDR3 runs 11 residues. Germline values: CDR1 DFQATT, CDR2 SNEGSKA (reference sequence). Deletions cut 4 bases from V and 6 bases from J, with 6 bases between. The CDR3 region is CSAIGYEKLFF. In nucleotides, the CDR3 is TGCAGTGCTATAGGGTATGAAAAACTGTTTTTT.

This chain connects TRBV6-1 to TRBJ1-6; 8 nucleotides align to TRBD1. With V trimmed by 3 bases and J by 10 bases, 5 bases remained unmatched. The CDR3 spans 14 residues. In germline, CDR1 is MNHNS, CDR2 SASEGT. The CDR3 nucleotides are TGTGCCAGCAGTGAGACAGGGGTCTGGTCACCCCTCCACTTT. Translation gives CASSETGVWSPLHF.

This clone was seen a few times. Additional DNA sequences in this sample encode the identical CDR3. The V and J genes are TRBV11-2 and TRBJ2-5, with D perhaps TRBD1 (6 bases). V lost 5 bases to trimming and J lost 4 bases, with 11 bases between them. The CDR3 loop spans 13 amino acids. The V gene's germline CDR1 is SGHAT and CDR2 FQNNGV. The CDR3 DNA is TGTGCCAGCAGCCTGGACAGTTTAGAGACCCAGTACTTC. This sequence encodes CASSLDSLETQYF.

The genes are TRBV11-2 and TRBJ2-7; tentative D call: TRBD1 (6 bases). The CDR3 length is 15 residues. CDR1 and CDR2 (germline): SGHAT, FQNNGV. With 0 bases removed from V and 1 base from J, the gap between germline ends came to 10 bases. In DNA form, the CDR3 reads TGTGCCAGCAGCTTAGATGGAGACAGGTCCTACGAGCAGTACTTC. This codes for CASSLDGDRSYEQYF.

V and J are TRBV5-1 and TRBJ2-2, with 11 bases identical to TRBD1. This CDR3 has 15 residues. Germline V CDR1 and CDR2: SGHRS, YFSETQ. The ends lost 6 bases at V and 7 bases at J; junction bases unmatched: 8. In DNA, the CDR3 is TGCGCCAGCATGGGACCGGGACAGGGGGACGGGGAGCTGTTTTTT. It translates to CASMGPGQGDGELFF.

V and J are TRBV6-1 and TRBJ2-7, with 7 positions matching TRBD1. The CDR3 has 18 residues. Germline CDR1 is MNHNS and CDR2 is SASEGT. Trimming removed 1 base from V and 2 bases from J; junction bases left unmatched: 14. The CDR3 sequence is CASSEGFTGASDPYEQYF. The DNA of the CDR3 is TGTGCCAGCAGTGAAGGATTTACAGGGGCGAGCGACCCCTACGAGCAGTACTTC.

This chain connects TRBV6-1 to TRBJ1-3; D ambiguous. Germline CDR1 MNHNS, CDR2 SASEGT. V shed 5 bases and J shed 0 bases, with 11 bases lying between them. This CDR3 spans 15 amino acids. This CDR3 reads CASSIGTASGNTIYF. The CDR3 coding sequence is TGTGCCAGCAGTATTGGCACTGCCTCTGGAAACACCATATATTTT.

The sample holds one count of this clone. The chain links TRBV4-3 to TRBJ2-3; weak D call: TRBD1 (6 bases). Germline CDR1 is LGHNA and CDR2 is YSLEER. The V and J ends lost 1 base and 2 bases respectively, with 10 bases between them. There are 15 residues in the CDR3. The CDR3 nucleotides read TGCGCCAGCAGCCAAGGGTGGGGGCACACAGATACGCAGTATTTT. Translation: CASSQGWGHTDTQYF.

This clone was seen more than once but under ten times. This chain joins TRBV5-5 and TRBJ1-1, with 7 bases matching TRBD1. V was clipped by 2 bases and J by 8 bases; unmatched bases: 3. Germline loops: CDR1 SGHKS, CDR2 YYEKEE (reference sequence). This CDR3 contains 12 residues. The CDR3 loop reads CASSLGGKEAFF. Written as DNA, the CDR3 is TGTGCCAGCAGCTTAGGGGGCAAGGAAGCTTTCTTT.

The CDR3 spells CASSEPRGLNEKLFF. The CDR3 DNA reads TGTGCCAGCAGTGAACCCAGGGGGCTTAATGAAAAACTGTTTTTT. This chain uses TRBV6-1 with TRBJ1-4, with TRBD1 matching 8 bases. Losses at the gene ends were 2 bases for V and 4 bases for J; bases not matched to a gene: 3. Germline V gene data show CDR1 as MNHNS and CDR2 as SASEGT. The CDR3 runs 15 residues.